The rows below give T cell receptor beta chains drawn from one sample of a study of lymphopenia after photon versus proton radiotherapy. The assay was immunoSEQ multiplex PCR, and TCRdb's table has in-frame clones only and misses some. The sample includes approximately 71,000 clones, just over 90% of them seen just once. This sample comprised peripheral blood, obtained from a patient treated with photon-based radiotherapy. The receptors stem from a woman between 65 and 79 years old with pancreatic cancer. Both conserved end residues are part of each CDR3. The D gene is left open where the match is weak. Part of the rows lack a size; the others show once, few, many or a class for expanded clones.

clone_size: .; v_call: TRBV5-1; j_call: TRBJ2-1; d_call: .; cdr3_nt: TGCGCCAGCAGCTTAGACTCCTCCTACAATGAGCAGTTCTTC; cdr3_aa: CASSLDSSYNEQFF
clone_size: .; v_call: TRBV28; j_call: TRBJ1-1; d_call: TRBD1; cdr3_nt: TGTGCCAGCAGTTCCCCAACAGGGGGCGACACTGAAGCTTTCTTT; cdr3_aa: CASSSPTGGDTEAFF
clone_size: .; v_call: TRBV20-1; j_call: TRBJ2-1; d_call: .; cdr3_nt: TGCACTTCCTCGATCCACAATGAGCAGTTCTTC; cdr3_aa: CTSSIHNEQFF
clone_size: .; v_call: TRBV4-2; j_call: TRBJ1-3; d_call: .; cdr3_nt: TGTGCCAGCAGCCAGGAGAGCGAGTGGAGGGGCGGAAACACCATATATTTT; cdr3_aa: CASSQESEWRGGNTIYF
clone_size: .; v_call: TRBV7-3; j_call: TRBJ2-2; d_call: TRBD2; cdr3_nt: TGTGCCAGCAGCTTCAGCCCGTGGCTAGCGGGGCCACACCGGGGAGCTGTTTTT; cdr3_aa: CASSFSPWLAGPHRGAVF
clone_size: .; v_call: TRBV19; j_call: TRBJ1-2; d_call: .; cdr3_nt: TGTGCCAGTAAGGTCACAGGGAACTATGGCTACACCTTC; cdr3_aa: CASKVTGNYGYTF
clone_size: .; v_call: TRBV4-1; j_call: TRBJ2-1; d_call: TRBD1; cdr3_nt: TGCGCCAGCAGTCAACAGGGGGCGGTCGACAATGAGCAGTTCTTC; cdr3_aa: CASSQQGAVDNEQFF
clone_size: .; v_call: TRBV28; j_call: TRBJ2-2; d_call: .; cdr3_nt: TGTGCCAGCAGTCTGGGTACAGGGAGGACCGGGGAGCTGTTTTTT; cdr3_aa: CASSLGTGRTGELFF
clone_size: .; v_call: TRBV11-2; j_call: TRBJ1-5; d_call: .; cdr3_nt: TGTGCCAGCAGCTTGGCCGGACAGCTTGGTCAGCCCCAGCATTTT; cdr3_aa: CASSLAGQLGQPQHF
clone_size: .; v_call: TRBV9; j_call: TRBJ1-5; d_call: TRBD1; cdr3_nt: TGTGCCAGCAGCGTAGAACCCCGGGACAGGGACCCTAAGACTAATCAGCCCCAGCATTTT; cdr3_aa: CASSVEPRDRDPKTNQPQHF
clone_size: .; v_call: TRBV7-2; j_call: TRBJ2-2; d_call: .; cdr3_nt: TGTGCCAGCAGCTCCTCTAGGAACCCCACCGGGGAGCTGTTTTTT; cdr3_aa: CASSSSRNPTGELFF
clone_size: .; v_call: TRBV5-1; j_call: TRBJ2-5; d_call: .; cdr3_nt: TGCGCCAGCAGCCGTACTAACCAAGAGACCCAGTACTTC; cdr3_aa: CASSRTNQETQYF
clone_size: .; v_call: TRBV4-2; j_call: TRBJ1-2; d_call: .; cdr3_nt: TGTGCCAGCAGCCAAGAAAGATCCGGGGGCGCGAGTGGCTACACCTTC; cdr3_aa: CASSQERSGGASGYTF
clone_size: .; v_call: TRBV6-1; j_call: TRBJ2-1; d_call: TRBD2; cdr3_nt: TGTGCCAGCAGTGAAATATTAGCGGGCTCCGAGCAGTTCTTC; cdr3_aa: CASSEILAGSEQFF
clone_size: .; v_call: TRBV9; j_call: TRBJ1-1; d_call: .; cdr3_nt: TGTGCCAGCAGCGTAGCTGACAGCCTTAACACTGAAGCTTTCTTT; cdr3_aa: CASSVADSLNTEAFF
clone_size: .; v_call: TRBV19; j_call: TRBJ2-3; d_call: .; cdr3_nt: TGTGCCAGTAGTATAGGAAGCACAGATACGCAGTATTTT; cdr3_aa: CASSIGSTDTQYF
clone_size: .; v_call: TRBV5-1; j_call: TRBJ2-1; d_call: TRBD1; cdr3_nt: TGCGCCAGCAGCTTTTTGGCCCCCAGGACAGGCGAGTACAATGAGCAGTTCTTC; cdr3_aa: CASSFLAPRTGEYNEQFF
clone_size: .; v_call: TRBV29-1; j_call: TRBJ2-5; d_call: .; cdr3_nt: TGCGGGGGAGGGGGGAGCGGAGAGACCCAGTACTTC; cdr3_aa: CGGGGSGETQYF
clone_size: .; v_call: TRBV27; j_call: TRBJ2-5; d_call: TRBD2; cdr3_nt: TGTGCCAGCAGTCCGGGAGGACCGGGACTAGCGGGTCGGGGGGGATGGTTGGAGACCCAGTACTTC; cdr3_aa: CASSPGGPGLAGRGGWLETQYF
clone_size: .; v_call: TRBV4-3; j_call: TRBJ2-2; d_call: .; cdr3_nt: TGCGCCAGCAGCCAAGACGCGGGGGCAGTCACCGGGGAGCTGTTTTTT; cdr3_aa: CASSQDAGAVTGELFF
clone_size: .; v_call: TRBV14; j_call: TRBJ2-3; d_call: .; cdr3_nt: TGTGCCAGCAGCCAAGTTTGGGGCGAGACAGATACGCAGTATTTT; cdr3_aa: CASSQVWGETDTQYF
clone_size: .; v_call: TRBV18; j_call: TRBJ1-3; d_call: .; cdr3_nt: TGTGCCAGCTCACCAATGGTCCAAGGGGGAAACACCATATATTTT; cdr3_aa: CASSPMVQGGNTIYF
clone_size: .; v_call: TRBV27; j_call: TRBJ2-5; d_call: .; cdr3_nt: TGTGCCAGCAGCTTAGCGGCCAAGGAGACCCAGTACTTC; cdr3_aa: CASSLAAKETQYF
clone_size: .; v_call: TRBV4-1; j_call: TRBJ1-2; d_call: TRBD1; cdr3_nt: TGCGCCAGCAGCCAAGATCGGACAGGGCGAGGCACCTTC; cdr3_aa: CASSQDRTGRGTF
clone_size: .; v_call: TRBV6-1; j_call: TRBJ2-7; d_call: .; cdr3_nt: TGTGCCAGCTCCCCAGGAGCCTACGAGCAGTACTTC; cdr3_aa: CASSPGAYEQYF
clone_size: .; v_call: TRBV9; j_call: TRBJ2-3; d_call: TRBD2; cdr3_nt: TGTGCCAGCAGCGCCACCGGACTAGCGGGAGGGGCAGATACGCAGTATTTT; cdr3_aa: CASSATGLAGGADTQYF
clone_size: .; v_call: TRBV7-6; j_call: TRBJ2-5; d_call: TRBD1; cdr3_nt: TGTGCCAGCAGCGTCCGGGACAGTCATGCTAAAGAGACCCAGTACTTC; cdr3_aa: CASSVRDSHAKETQYF
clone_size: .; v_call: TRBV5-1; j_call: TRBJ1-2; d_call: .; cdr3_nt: TGCGCCAGCGCCCCGATGGTCAGAGCTAACTATGGCTACACCTTC; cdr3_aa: CASAPMVRANYGYTF
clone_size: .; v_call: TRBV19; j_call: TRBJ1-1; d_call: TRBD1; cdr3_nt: TGTGCCAGTAGTGCGAACAGGGGTTTTACTGAAGCTTTCTTT; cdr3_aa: CASSANRGFTEAFF
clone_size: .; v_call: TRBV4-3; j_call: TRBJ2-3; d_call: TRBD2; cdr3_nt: TGCGCCAGCAGCCATCGGACTAGCGGGACAGATACGCAGTATTTT; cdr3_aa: CASSHRTSGTDTQYF
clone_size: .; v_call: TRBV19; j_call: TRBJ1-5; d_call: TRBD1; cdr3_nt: TGTGCCAGTATCGGGGACAGGGGGCTAAGTCAGCCCCAGCATTTT; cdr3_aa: CASIGDRGLSQPQHF
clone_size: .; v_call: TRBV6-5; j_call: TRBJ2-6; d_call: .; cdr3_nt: TGTGCCAGCAGTTACCCGGGGGGCACTGGGGCCAACGTCCTGACTTTC; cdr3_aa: CASSYPGGTGANVLTF
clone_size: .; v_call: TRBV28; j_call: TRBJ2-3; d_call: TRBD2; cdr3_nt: TGTGCCAGCAGCTCGGGGGGGAGCACAGATACGCAGTATTTT; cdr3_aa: CASSSGGSTDTQYF
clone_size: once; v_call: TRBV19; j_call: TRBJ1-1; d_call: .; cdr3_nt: TGTGCCAGTGGTGGGAGGTCTGAAGCTTTCTTT; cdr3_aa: CASGGRSEAFF
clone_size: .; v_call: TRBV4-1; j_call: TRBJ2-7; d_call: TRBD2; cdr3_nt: TGCGCCAGCAGCCAGGGGTCTAGCGGTTCCTACGAGCAGTACTTC; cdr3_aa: CASSQGSSGSYEQYF
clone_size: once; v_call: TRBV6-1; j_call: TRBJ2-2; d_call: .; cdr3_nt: TGTGCCAGCAGTGTCCTGGGGGCCGGGGAGCTGTTTTTT; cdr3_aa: CASSVLGAGELFF
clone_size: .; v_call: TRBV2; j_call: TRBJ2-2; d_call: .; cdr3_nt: TGTGCCAGCAGTGAAGATATAACGGGTCAGACTTTCACCGGGGAGCTGTTTTTT; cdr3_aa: CASSEDITGQTFTGELFF
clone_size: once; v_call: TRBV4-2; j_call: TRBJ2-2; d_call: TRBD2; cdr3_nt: TGTGCCAGCAGCCAAGCCGGGACTAGCGGGATAGTGGAGCTGTTTTTT; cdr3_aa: CASSQAGTSGIVELFF
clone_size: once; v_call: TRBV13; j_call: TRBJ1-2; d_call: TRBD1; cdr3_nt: TGTGCCAGCAGCTTAGTGACAGGGGGATATGGCTACACCTTC; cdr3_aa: CASSLVTGGYGYTF
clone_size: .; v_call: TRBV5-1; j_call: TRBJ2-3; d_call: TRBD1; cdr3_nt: TGCGCCAGCAGCTTACGACCGGGACAGGGGAGGGTGGATACGCAGTATTTT; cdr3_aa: CASSLRPGQGRVDTQYF
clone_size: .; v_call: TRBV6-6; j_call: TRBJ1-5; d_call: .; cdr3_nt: TGTGCCAGCAGCGGGGGGCGGAATCAGCCCCAGCATTTT; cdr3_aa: CASSGGRNQPQHF
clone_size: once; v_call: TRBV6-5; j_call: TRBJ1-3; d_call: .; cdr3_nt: TGTGCCAGCAGACCAACCAACCTGGGAAACACCATATATTTT; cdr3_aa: CASRPTNLGNTIYF
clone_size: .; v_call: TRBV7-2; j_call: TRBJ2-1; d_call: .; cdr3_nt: TGTGCCAGCAGCTCGGAGAATGAGCAGTTCTTC; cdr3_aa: CASSSENEQFF
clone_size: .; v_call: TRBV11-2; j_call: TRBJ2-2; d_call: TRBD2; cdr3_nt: TGTGCCAGCAGGACAGACCGCACACTGCGGGGGTTCGGGGAGCTGTTTTTT; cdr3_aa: CASRTDRTLRGFGELFF
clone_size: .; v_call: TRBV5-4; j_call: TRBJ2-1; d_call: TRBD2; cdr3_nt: TGTGCCAGCAGCTTGACTAGCGTGAGGGACAATGAGCAGTTCTTC; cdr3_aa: CASSLTSVRDNEQFF
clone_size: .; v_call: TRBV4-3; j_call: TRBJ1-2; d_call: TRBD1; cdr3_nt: TGCGCCAGCAGCCAAGGGGCAGGGGGGGACTATGGCTACACCTTC; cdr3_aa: CASSQGAGGDYGYTF
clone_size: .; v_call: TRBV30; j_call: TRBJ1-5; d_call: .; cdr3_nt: TGTGCCTGGGGCTCTCCCCAGCTCAATCAGCCCCAGCATTTT; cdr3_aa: CAWGSPQLNQPQHF
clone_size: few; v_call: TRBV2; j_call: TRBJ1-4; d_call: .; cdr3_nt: TGTGCCAGCAGTGAGCCAGGTACAGAGAATGAAAAACTGTTTTTT; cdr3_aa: CASSEPGTENEKLFF
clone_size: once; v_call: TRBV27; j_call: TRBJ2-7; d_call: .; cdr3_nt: TGTGCCAGCCGACTAACTCTCTGGGGCCGTGATGAGCAGTACTTC; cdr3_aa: CASRLTLWGRDEQYF
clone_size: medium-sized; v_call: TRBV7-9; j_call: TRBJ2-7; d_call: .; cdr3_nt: TGTGCCAGCAGCCCGCGAAACGGCGAAGGCGAGCAGTACTTC; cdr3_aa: CASSPRNGEGEQYF
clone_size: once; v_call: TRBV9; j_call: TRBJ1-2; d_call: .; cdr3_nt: TGTGCCAGCAGCGTATTGGGCAACCTTGGGCCTGGCTACACCTTC; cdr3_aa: CASSVLGNLGPGYTF
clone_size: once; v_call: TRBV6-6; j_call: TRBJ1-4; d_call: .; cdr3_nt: TGTGCCAGCAGTTACGACGGGACGCTCGCCGAAAAACTGTTTTTT; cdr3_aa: CASSYDGTLAEKLFF
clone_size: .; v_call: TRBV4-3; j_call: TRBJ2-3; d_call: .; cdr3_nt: TGCGCCAGCAGCCAAGTTGGAGGTGGGAGTGCAGATACGCAGTATTTT; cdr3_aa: CASSQVGGGSADTQYF
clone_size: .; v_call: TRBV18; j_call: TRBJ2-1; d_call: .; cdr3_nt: TGTGCCAGCTCCCGTCTCCCCGTCTACAATGAGCAGTTCTTC; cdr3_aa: CASSRLPVYNEQFF
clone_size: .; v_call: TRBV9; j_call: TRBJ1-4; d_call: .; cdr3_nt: TGTGCCAGCAGCGTCGGGGTTCAAAGCACAACTAATGAAAAACTGTTTTTT; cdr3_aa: CASSVGVQSTTNEKLFF
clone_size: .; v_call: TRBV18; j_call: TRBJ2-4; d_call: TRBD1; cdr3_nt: TGTGCCAGCTCACCAGGGACAGATGCCAAAAACATTCAGTACTTC; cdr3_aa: CASSPGTDAKNIQYF
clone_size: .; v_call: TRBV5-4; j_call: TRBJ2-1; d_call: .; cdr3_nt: TGTGCCAGCGGGGGCAGGGGAGTCGGCAATGAGCAGTTCTTC; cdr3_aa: CASGGRGVGNEQFF
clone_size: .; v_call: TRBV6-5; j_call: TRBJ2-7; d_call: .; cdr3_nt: TGTGCCAGCAGTTATAATCCAGGACCCTACGAGCAGTACTTC; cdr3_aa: CASSYNPGPYEQYF